Listed below are T cell receptor beta chains from one sample, sequenced in a study of T cell responses to AZD1222 COVID-19 vaccine. Method: immunoSEQ multiplex PCR; TCRdb's copy keeps in-frame clones and lacks some. The table lists 110,000 or so clones, 82% of them singletons. The sample here was peripheral blood, taken on day 0 of AZD1222 vaccination. These receptors all come from an adult in good health. The CDR3 runs from the conserved cysteine through the conserved F or W. D genes are given only for firm matches. The listing skips clone size in some rows; elsewhere it reads once, few, many or a size class.

D	size	V	J	DNA	CDR3
NA	NA	TRBV11-3	TRBJ1-6	TGTGCCAGCAGCTTAGAGCGAAATGGGCCCCGGGGTTCCTATAATTCACCCCTCCACTTT	CASSLERNGPRGSYNSPLHF
NA	NA	TRBV6-5	TRBJ1-6	TGTGCCAGCAGTTACTCGACTCAGTATAATTCACCCCTCCACTTT	CASSYSTQYNSPLHF
NA	once	TRBV4-3	TRBJ1-1	TGCGCCAGCAGCCCCCCCGCTACGGGGAAAGCTTTCTTT	CASSPPATGKAFF
NA	NA	TRBV7-2	TRBJ1-1	TGTGCCAGCAGCTCGCGTGGGGGGAAGGGAAACACTGAAGCTTTCTTT	CASSSRGGKGNTEAFF
NA	NA	TRBV5-1	TRBJ2-5	TGCGCCAGCAGCGGCCAGAGCCAAGAGACCCAGTACTTC	CASSGQSQETQYF
NA	NA	TRBV9	TRBJ1-2	TGTGCCAGCAGCGGTGGACAGCCCAACTATGGCTACACCTTC	CASSGGQPNYGYTF
NA	NA	TRBV5-1	TRBJ1-6	TGCGCCAGCAGCCCGGGAGGGGGGGCCGGTAATTCACCCCTCCACTTT	CASSPGGGAGNSPLHF
TRBD2	NA	TRBV11-2	TRBJ2-1	TGTGCCAGCAGCTTACTAGCGGGGGGGGTATCCTACAATGAGCAGTTCTTC	CASSLLAGGVSYNEQFF
NA	NA	TRBV5-1	TRBJ2-1	TGCGCCAGCTTCGGGGTTGGCGGGCAGTTCTTC	CASFGVGGQFF
NA	once	TRBV6-5	TRBJ1-2	TGTGCCAGCAGAAGCGAAAAGGGGGGCGAACTCGGGTACACCTTC	CASRSEKGGELGYTF
TRBD1	NA	TRBV30	TRBJ2-7	TGTGCCTCCGAGGCCGGGACAGCCTACGAGCAGTACTTC	CASEAGTAYEQYF
NA	once	TRBV7-9	TRBJ2-7	TGTGCCAGCAGCCGACAGGGAGGCTACGAGCAGTACTTC	CASSRQGGYEQYF
NA	few	TRBV12-3/TRBV12-4	TRBJ1-3	TGTGCCAGCAGCACAGGGTACGGAAACACCATATATTTT	CASSTGYGNTIYF
TRBD1	NA	TRBV13	TRBJ2-1	TGTGCCAGCAGCTTAGAACAGGGGGAGCAGTTCTTC	CASSLEQGEQFF
NA	NA	TRBV2	TRBJ1-2	TGTGCCAGCAGTGGTCAGGGCTATGGCTACACCTTC	CASSGQGYGYTF
TRBD2	NA	TRBV11-2	TRBJ2-7	TGTGCCAGCAGCTTACGCCCCGTCCGGGGGGTATACGAGCAGTACTTC	CASSLRPVRGVYEQYF
TRBD1	NA	TRBV9	TRBJ1-1	TGTGCCAGCAGCGGACAGGGTGACACTGAAGCTTTCTTT	CASSGQGDTEAFF
NA	NA	TRBV19	TRBJ1-5	TGTGCCAGTAGGGATGGGGTCAGTCAGCCCCAGCATTTT	CASRDGVSQPQHF
NA	NA	TRBV14	TRBJ2-7	TGTGCCAGCAGCCAAGTCCAAGGGCTAGAGCAGTACTTC	CASSQVQGLEQYF
TRBD1	NA	TRBV6-5	TRBJ1-6	TGTGCCAGCAATCAGGGGGCGATCTCACCCCTCCACTTT	CASNQGAISPLHF
TRBD1	NA	TRBV29-1	TRBJ1-2	TGCAGCGCCGGACCCACAGGGGCTAACTATGGCTACACCTTC	CSAGPTGANYGYTF
NA	NA	TRBV4-3	TRBJ2-2	TGCGCCAGCAGCCAAGTGGACACCGGGGAGCTGTTTTTT	CASSQVDTGELFF
NA	NA	TRBV5-1	TRBJ2-1	TGCGCCAGCAGCTTTCGGGATCCCTACAATGAGCAGTTCTTC	CASSFRDPYNEQFF
TRBD1	once	TRBV19	TRBJ2-5	TGTGCCAGTAGTATAAGGGCAGGGGGCCCCCACCAAGAGACCCAGTACTTC	CASSIRAGGPHQETQYF
NA	NA	TRBV11-2	TRBJ1-4	TGTGCCAGCAGCTTAATCCGGGATCATGAAAAACTGTTTTTT	CASSLIRDHEKLFF
NA	many	TRBV4-1	TRBJ1-1	TGCGCCAGCAGCCAAGAGTCGGGGTTGGACACTGAAGCTTTCTTT	CASSQESGLDTEAFF
NA	NA	TRBV10-1	TRBJ1-1	TGCGCCAGCCGTTCCGCTTTGAACACTGAAGCTTTCTTT	CASRSALNTEAFF
NA	NA	TRBV9	TRBJ1-2	TGTGCCAGCAGCGTAGCATCCGGCTTGGGGGGGCATGGCTACACCTTC	CASSVASGLGGHGYTF
NA	NA	TRBV10-3	TRBJ1-1	TGTGCCATCAGTGAGTCGAGAGGGTTGAACACTGAAGCTTTCTTT	CAISESRGLNTEAFF
NA	NA	TRBV12-3/TRBV12-4	TRBJ1-5	TGTGCCAGCAGTTTGGGCAATCAGCCCCAGCATTTT	CASSLGNQPQHF
TRBD2	NA	TRBV2	TRBJ2-1	TGTGCCAGCAGGGAAACTAGCGGGGGGGCCGTTGAGCAGTTCTTC	CASRETSGGAVEQFF
NA	few	TRBV30	TRBJ2-7	TGTGCCTGGAGTGCGGACTGGACCTACGAGCAGTACTTC	CAWSADWTYEQYF
NA	NA	TRBV19	TRBJ2-4	TGTGCCAGTAGGCCTCCGGGAAACATTCAGTACTTC	CASRPPGNIQYF
NA	NA	TRBV28	TRBJ1-6	TGTGCCAGCACCAAAACACGTAATAATTCACCCCTCCACTTT	CASTKTRNNSPLHF
NA	NA	TRBV6-5	TRBJ1-6	TGTGCCAGCAGTTACTCGACCTATAATTCACCCCTCCACTTT	CASSYSTYNSPLHF
TRBD1	NA	TRBV19	TRBJ2-5	TGTGCCAGTAGTATCGGGCAGGGGGCGGAGACCCAGTACTTC	CASSIGQGAETQYF
NA	NA	TRBV19	TRBJ2-7	TGTGCCAGTAGTATAGCGTCCAGGGCAGACTACGAGCAGTACTTC	CASSIASRADYEQYF
TRBD1	NA	TRBV7-9	TRBJ2-2	TGTGCCAGCAGCCCCTACCCCAGGGGGTTACTGTTTTTT	CASSPYPRGLLFF
TRBD2	NA	TRBV4-2	TRBJ2-7	TGTGCCAGCAGCCAAGACCCGGGACTAGCGGGTCACGAGCAGTACTTC	CASSQDPGLAGHEQYF
NA	NA	TRBV5-1	TRBJ2-3	TGCGCCAGCAGCTTTTCGAGACGGAGCACAGATACGCAGTATTTT	CASSFSRRSTDTQYF
TRBD2	NA	TRBV10-3	TRBJ2-1	TGTGCCGTCAAACCGGGACTAGCGGGGAGCTCCTACAATGAGCAGTTCTTC	CAVKPGLAGSSYNEQFF
NA	few	TRBV9	TRBJ2-3	TGTGCCAGCAGCCTAAACCCTAGTGGCCCGACCGGAACTGATACGCAGTATTTT	CASSLNPSGPTGTDTQYF
NA	NA	TRBV10-1	TRBJ2-5	TGCGCGAGAGAGACCCAGTACTTC	CARETQYF
TRBD1	NA	TRBV6-5	TRBJ2-2	TGTGCCAGCATCAACGTCGACAGGGCCACCGGGGAGCTGTTTTTT	CASINVDRATGELFF
TRBD1	few	TRBV3-1/TRBV3-2	TRBJ2-1	TGTGCCAGCAGACCGGACAGGGGGTTTTACAATGAGCAGTTCTTC	CASRPDRGFYNEQFF
NA	NA	TRBV3-1/TRBV3-2	TRBJ1-2	TGTGCCAGCAGCCCCCTGGGGGAGGGCTATGGCTACACCTTC	CASSPLGEGYGYTF
NA	NA	TRBV19	TRBJ2-5	TGTGCCAGTAGTGTCACTGGAGGAGAGACCCAGTACTTC	CASSVTGGETQYF
TRBD1	NA	TRBV9	TRBJ1-4	TGTGCCAGCAGCGTAGGGTGGGGGGGACAGAGCGAAAAACTGTTTTTT	CASSVGWGGQSEKLFF
NA	NA	TRBV6-1	TRBJ2-5	TGTGCCAGCAGTGAAGACAGGGACCGTGAGACCCAGTACTTC	CASSEDRDRETQYF
NA	NA	TRBV29-1	TRBJ1-1	TGCAGCCTGATGACAGGTAACACTGAAGCTTTCTTT	CSLMTGNTEAFF
TRBD2	NA	TRBV7-6	TRBJ2-3	TGTGCCAGCAGCTGGCCTAGCGGGGGGGCTTCTAGCACAGATACGCAGTATTTT	CASSWPSGGASSTDTQYF
NA	NA	TRBV29-1	TRBJ1-1	TGCAGCGTTGAAAAGGGCACTGAAGCTTTCTTT	CSVEKGTEAFF
NA	NA	TRBV29-1	TRBJ2-3	TGCAGCGTTTCCGGGGGGACAGTACCAACAGATACGCAGTATTTT	CSVSGGTVPTDTQYF
TRBD2	NA	TRBV5-4	TRBJ2-3	TGTGCCAGCAGCTTGGTGGCTAGCGGGGGTTCAGATACGCAGTATTTT	CASSLVASGGSDTQYF
TRBD2	NA	TRBV5-6	TRBJ2-1	TGTGCCAGCAGCTTGGGACTAGCGGGGGGGCACAATGAGCAGTTCTTC	CASSLGLAGGHNEQFF